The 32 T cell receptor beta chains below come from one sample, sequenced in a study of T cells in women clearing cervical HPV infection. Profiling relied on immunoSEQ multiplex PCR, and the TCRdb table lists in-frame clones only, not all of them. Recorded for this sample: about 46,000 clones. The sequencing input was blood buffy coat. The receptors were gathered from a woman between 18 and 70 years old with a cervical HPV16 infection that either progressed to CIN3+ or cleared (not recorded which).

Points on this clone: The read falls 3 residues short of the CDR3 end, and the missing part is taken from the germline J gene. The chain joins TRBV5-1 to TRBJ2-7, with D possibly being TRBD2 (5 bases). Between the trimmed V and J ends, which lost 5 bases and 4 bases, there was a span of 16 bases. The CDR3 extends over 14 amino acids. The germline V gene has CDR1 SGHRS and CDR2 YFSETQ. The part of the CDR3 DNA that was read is TGCGCCAGCAGTTTAACCGGGGTTACGTACGAG. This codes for CASSLTGVTYE. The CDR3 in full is CASSLTGVTYEQYF.

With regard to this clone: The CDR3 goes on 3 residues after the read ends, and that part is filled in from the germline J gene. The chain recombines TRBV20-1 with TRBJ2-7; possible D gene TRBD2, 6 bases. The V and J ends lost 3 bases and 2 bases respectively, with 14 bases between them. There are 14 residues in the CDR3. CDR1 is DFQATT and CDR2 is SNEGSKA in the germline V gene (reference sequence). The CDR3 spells CSARLGLRPYEQYF. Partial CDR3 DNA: TGCAGTGCTAGGTTGGGACTTCGGCCCTACGAG.

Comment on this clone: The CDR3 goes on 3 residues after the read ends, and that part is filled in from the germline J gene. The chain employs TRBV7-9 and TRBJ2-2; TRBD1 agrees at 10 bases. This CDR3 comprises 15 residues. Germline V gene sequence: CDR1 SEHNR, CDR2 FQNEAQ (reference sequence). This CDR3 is CASSSWDRGNSPLFF. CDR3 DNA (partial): TGTGCCAGCAGCTCCTGGGACAGGGGCAATTCACCG.

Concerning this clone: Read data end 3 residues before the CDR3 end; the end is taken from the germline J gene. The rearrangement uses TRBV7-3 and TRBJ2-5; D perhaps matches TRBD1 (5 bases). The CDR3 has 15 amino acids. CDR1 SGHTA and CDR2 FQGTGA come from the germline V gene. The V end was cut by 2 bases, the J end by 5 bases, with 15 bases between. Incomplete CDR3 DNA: TGTGCCAGCAGCTTAGGTGCAGGGATTCAGGAGACC. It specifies CASSLGAGIQET. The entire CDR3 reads CASSLGAGIQETQYF.

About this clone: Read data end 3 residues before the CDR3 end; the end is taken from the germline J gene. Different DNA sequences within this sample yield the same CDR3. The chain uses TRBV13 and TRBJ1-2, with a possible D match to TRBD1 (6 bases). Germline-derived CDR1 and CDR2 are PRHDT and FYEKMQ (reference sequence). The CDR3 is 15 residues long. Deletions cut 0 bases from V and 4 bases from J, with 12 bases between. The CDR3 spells CASSLGTQGPYGYTF. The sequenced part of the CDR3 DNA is TGTGCCAGCAGCTTAGGCACCCAGGGGCCCTATGGC. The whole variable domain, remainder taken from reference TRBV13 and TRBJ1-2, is AAGVIQSPRHLIKEKRETATLKCYPIPRHDTVYWYQQGPGQDPQFLISFYEKMQSDKGSIPDRFSAQQFSDYHSELNMSSLELGDSALYFCASSLGTQGPYGYTFGSGTRLTVV.

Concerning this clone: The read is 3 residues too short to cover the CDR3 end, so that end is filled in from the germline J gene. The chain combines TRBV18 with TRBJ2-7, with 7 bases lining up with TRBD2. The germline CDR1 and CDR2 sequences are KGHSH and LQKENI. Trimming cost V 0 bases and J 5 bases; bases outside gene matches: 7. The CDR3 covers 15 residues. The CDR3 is CASSPPGLRVHEQYF. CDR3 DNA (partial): TGTGCCAGCTCACCACCGGGACTACGGGTCCACGAG.

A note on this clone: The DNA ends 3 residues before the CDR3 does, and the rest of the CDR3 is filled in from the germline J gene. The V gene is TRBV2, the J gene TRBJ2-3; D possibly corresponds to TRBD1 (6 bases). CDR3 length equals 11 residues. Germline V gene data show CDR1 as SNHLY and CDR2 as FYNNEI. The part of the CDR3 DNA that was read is TGTGCCAGCCAGGGGATGGAGACG. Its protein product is CASQGMET. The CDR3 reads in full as CASQGMETQYF.

The CDR3 sequence: CSVEDRDGDSGEKLFF. The CDR3 bases that were read are TGCAGCGTTGAAGATCGGGACGGGGACAGTGGAGAAAAG. The chain is built from TRBV29-1 and TRBJ2-2; TRBD1 matches at 7 bases. The read stops 3 residues short of the end of the CDR3; the missing end is completed from the germline J gene. The CDR3 runs to 16 residues. From germline, CDR1 is SQVTM and CDR2 ANQGSEA.

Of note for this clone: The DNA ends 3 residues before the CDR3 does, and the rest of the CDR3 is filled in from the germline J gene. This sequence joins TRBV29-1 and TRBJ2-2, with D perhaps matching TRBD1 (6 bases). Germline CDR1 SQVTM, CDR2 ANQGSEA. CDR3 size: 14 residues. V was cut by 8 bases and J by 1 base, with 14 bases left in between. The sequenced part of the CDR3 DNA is TGCAGCTATAGGGGGAGACGGAACACCGGGGAG. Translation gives CSYRGRRNTGE. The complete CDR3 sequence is CSYRGRRNTGELFF.

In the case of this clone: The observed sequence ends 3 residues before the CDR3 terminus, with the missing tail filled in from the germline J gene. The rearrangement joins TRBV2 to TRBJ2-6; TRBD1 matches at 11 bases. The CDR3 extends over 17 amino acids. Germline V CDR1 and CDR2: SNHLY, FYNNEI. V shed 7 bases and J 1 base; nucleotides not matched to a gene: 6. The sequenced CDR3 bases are TGTGCCAGCACTCAACGGGACAGGGGGTCTGGGGCCAACGTC. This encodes CASTQRDRGSGANV. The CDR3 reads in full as CASTQRDRGSGANVLTF.

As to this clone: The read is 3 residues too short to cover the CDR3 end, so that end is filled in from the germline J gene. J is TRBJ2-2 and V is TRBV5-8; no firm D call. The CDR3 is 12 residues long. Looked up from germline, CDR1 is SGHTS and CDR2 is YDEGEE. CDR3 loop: CASSSDSEKLFF. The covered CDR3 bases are TGTGCCAGCAGCTCTGACTCCGAAAAG.

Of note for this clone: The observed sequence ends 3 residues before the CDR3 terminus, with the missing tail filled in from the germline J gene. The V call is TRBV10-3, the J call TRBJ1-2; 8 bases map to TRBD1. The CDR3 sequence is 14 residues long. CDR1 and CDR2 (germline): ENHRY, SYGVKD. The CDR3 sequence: CAISESGQGWGYTF. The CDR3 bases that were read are TGTGCCATCAGTGAGTCAGGACAGGGATGGGGC.

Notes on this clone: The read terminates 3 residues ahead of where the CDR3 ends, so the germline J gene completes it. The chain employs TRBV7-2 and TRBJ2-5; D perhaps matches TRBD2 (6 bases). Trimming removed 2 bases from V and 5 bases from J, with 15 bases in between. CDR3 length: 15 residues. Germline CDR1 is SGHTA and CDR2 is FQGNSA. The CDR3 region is CASSLLMTRGETQYF. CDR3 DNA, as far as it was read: TGTGCCAGCAGCTTACTCATGACTAGAGGCGAGACC.

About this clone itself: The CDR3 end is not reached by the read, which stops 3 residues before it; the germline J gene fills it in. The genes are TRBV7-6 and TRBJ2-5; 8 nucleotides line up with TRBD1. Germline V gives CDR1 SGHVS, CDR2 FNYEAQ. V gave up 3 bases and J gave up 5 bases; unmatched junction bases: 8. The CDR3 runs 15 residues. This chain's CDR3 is CASSFDRGLGETQYF. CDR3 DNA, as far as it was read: TGTGCCAGCAGCTTCGACAGGGGCCTCGGGGAGACC.

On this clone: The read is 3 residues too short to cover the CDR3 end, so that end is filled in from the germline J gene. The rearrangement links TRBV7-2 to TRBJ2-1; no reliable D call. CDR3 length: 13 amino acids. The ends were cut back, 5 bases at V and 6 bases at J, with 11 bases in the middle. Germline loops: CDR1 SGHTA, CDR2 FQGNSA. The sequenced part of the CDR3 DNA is TGTGCCAGCAGCGCGATTAATGGCAATGAG. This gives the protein CASSAINGNE. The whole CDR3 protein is CASSAINGNEQFF.

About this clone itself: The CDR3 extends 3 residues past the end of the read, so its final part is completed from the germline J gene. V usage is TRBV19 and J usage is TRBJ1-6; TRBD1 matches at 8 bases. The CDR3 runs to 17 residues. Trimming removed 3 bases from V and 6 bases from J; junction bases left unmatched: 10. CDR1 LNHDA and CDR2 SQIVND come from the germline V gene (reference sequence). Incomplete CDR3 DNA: TGTGCCAGTAGTATTTCGGCCAGGGGGCTTGGTAATTCACCC. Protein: CASSISARGLGNSP. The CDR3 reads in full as CASSISARGLGNSPLHF.

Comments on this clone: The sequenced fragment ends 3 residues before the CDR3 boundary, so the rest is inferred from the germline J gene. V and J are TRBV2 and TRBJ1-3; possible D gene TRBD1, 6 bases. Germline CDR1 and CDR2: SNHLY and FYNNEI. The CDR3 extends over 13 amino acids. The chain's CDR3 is CASSETGGHFIYF. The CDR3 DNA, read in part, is TGTGCCAGCAGTGAAACGGGGGGACACTTC.

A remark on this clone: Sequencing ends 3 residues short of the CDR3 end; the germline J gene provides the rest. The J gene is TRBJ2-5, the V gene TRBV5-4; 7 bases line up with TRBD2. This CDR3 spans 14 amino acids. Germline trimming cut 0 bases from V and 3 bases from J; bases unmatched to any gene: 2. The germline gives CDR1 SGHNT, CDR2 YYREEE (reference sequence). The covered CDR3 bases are TGTGCCAGCAGCTTGGCTAGCGGAAAAGAGACC. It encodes CASSLASGKET. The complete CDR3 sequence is CASSLASGKETQYF. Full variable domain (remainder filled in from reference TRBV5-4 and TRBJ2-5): ETGVTQSPTHLIKTRGQQVTLRCSSQSGHNTVSWYQQALGQGPQFIFQYYREEENGRGNFPPRFSGLQFPNYSSELNVNALELDDSALYLCASSLASGKETQYFGPGTRLLVL.

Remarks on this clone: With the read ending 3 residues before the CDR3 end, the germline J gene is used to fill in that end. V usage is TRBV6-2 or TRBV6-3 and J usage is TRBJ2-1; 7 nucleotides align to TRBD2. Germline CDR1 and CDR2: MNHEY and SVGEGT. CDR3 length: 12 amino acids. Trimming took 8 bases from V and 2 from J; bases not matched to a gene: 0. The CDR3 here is CASGTTYNEQFF. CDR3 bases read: TGTGCCAGCGGGACTACCTACAATGAG.

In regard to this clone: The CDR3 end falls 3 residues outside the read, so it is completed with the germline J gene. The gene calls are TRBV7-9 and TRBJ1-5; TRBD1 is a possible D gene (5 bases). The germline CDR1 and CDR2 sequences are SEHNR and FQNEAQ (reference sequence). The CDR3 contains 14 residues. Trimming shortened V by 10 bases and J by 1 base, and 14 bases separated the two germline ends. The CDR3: CATDQGTSNQPQHF. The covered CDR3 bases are TGTGCCACTGACCAGGGAACAAGCAATCAGCCC.

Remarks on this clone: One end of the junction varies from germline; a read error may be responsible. CDR3 residues: CVSRDRSFSGANVLFF. The sequenced CDR3 bases are TGTGTCAGCAGGGACAGATCATTCTCTGGGGCCAACGTA. This rearrangement joins TRBV2 to TRBJ1-4; 7 bases are a match to TRBD1. The read terminates 3 residues before the CDR3 end, so the remaining end is supplied by the germline J gene. Per the germline V gene, CDR1 is SNHLY and CDR2 is FYNNEI. There are 16 residues in the CDR3.

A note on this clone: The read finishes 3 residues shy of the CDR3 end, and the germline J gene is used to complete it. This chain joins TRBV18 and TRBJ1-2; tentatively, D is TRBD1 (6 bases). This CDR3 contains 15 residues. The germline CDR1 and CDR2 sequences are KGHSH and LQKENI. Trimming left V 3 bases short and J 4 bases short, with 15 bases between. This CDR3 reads CASSPFSDSGYGYTF. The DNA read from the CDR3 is TGTGCCAGCTCACCCTTTTCGGACAGCGGCTATGGC.

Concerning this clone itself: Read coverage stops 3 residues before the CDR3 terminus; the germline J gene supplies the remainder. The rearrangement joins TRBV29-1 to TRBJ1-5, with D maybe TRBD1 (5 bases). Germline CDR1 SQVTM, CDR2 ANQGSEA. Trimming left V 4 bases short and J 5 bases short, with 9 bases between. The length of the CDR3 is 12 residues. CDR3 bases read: TGCAGCGTTGGTCGGGGGGATCAGCCC. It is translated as CSVGRGDQP. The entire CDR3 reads CSVGRGDQPQHF.

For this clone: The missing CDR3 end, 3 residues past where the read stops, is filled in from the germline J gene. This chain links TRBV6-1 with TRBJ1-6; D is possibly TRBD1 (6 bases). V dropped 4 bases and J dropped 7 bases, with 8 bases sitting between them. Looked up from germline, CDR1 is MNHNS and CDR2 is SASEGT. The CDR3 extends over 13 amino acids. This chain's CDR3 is CASSGQGNSPLHF. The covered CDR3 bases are TGTGCCAGCAGTGGGCAGGGGAATTCACCC.

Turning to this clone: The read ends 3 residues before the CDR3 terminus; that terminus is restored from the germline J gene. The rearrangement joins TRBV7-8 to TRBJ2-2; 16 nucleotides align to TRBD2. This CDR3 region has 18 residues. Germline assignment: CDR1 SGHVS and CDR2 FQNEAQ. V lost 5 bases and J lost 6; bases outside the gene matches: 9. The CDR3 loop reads CASSLGLAGGPVAGELFF. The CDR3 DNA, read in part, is TGTGCCAGCAGCCTGGGACTAGCGGGGGGGCCGGTTGCCGGGGAG. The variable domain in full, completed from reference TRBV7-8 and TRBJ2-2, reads GAGVSQSPRYKVAKRGQDVALRCDPISGHVSLFWYQQALGQGPEFLTYFQNEAQLDKSGLPSDRFFAERPEGSVSTLKIQRTQQEDSAVYLCASSLGLAGGPVAGELFFGEGSRLTVL.

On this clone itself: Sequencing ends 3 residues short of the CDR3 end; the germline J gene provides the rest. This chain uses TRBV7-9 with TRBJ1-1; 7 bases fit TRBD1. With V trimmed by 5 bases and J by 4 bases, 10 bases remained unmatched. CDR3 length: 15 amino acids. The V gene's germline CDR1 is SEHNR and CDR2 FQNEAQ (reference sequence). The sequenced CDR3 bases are TGTGCCAGCAGCGCCCGACAGGGAACGGCCACTGAA. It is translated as CASSARQGTATE. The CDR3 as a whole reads CASSARQGTATEAFF.

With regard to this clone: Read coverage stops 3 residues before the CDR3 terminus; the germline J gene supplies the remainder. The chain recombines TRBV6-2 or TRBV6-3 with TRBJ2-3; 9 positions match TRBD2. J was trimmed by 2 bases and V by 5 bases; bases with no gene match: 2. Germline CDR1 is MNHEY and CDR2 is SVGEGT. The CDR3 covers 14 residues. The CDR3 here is CASSKREVTDTQYF. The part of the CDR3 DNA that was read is TGTGCCAGCAGTAAGCGGGAGGTCACAGATACG.

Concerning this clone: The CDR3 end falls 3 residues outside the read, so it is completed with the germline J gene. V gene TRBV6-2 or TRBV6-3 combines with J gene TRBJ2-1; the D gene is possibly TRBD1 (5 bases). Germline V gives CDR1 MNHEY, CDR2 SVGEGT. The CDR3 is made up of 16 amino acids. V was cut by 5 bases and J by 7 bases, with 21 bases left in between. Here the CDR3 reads CASSNPKGKVVNEQFF. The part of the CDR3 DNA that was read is TGTGCCAGCAGTAACCCGAAGGGGAAGGTCGTAAATGAG.

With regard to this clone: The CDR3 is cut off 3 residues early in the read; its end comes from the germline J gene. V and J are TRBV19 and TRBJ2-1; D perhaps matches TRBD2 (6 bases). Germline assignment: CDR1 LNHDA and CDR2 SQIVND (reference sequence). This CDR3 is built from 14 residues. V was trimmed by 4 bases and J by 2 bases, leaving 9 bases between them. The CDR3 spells CASSRGDTYNEQFF. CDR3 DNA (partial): TGTGCCAGTAGTAGGGGGGATACCTACAATGAG.

The covered CDR3 bases are TGTGCCAGCTCAACAGGGACCGCGAACACTGAA. This sequence encodes CASSTGTANTE. The whole CDR3 protein reads CASSTGTANTEAFF. This chain uses TRBV18 with TRBJ1-1; TRBD1 is a possible D gene (6 bases). The DNA ends 3 residues before the CDR3 does, and the rest of the CDR3 is filled in from the germline J gene. This CDR3 has 14 amino acids. Germline values: CDR1 KGHSH, CDR2 LQKENI. Trimming removed 5 bases at V and 1 base at J, with 11 bases between.

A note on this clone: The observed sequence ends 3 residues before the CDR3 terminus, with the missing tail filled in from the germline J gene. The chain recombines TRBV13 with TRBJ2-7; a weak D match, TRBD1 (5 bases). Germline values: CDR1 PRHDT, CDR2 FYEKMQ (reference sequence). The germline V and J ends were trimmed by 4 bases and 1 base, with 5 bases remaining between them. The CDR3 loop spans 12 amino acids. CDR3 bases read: TGTGCCAGCAGCTACAGGTCCTACGAG. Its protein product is CASSYRSYE. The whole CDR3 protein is CASSYRSYEQYF. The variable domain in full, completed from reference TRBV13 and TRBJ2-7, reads AAGVIQSPRHLIKEKRETATLKCYPIPRHDTVYWYQQGPGQDPQFLISFYEKMQSDKGSIPDRFSAQQFSDYHSELNMSSLELGDSALYFCASSYRSYEQYFGPGTRLTVT.

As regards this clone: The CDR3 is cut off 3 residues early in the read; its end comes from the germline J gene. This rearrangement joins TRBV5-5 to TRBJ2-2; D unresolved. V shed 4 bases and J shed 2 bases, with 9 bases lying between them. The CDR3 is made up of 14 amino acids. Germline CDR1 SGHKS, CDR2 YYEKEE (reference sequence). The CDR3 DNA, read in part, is TGTGCCAGCAGCGCCGCACTAAACACCGGGGAG. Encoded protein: CASSAALNTGE. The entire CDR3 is CASSAALNTGELFF. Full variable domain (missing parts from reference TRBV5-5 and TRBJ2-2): DAGVTQSPTHLIKTRGQQVTLRCSPISGHKSVSWYQQVLGQGPQFIFQYYEKEERGRGNFPDRFSARQFPNYSSELNVNALLLGDSALYLCASSAALNTGELFFGEGSRLTVL.